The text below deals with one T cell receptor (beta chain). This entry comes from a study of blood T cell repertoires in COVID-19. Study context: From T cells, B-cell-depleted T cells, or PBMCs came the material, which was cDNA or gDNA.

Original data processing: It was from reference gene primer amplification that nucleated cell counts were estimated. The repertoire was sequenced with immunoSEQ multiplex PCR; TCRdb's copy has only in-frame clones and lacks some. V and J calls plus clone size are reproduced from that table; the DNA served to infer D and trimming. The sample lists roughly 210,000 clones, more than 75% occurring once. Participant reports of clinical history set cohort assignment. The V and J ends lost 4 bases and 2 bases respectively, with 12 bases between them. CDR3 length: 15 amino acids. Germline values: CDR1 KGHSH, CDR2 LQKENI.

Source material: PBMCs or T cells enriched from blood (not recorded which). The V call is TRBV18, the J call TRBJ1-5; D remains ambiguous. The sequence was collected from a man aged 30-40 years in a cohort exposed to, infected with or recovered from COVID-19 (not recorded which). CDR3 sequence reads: CASSHTGTGNQPQHF. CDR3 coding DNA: TGTGCCAGCTCACATACCGGTACAGGCAATCAGCCCCAGCATTTT. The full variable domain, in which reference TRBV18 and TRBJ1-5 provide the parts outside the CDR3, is NAGVMQNPRHLVRRRGQEARLRCSPMKGHSHVYWYRQLPEEGLKFMVYLQKENIIDESGMPKERFSAEFPKEGPSILRIQQVVRGDSAAYFCASSHTGTGNQPQHFGDGTRLSIL.